These 11 T cell receptor beta chains were all obtained from the same sample, sequenced in a study of T-cell reconstitution after alpha-beta-depleted transplantation in children (dated by TCRdb to the mid-2010s). Receptor amplification or capture employed PCR. Sequencing took place on an Illumina HiSeq 2500. To normalize quantification of the TCRbeta repertoire, the TCR libraries were built with molecular barcoding that relied on unique molecular identifiers. In TCRdb, the public reads were trimmed at Q25 with fastp and aligned with MiXCR, with productive beta chains retained. A single entry per CDR3 protein holds the most common genes and DNA from its merged rows. Recorded for this sample are about 580,000 distinct CDR3 sequences; 20% to 25% of them occurred a single time. The top ten constitute 13% to 15% of the sample. The treatment or condition label, as the study defines it: allogeneic hematopoietic cell transplantation with graft depleted of TCRalphabeta T cells and CD19 B cells.

Sequenced material: PBMCs, mostly from graft donor cells, taken 360 days after TCRalphabeta/CD19-depleted stem cell transplant. Receptor source: a boy less than two years old who had a stem cell transplant for acute myeloid leukemia, so the T cells may come from the graft donor.

This clonotype has ten or more counts. J is TRBJ2-7 and V is TRBV12-3 or TRBV12-4; 13 bases line up with TRBD2. The CDR3 length is 15 residues. Germline trimming cut 5 bases from V and 3 bases from J; bases unmatched to any gene: 4. In nucleotides, the CDR3 is TGTGCCAGCAGTCCTGGACTAGCGGGGGTCTACGAGCAGTACGTC. Amino acids: CASSPGLAGVYEQYV.

The chain uses TRBV11-3 and TRBJ1-1, with TRBD1 identical over 7 bases. V shed 3 bases and J 1 base; nucleotides not matched to a gene: 2. In germline, CDR1 is SGHNT, CDR2 YENEEA. This CDR3 region has 14 residues. The CDR3 protein is CASSFDRENTEAFF. DNA for the CDR3: TGTGCCAGCAGCTTCGACAGGGAGAACACTGAAGCTTTCTTT.

This sequence joins TRBV7-9 and TRBJ2-5; unclear D gene. The CDR3 runs to 14 residues. The V gene's germline CDR1 is SEHNR and CDR2 FQNEAQ (reference sequence). V was clipped by 2 bases and J by 1 base, with 8 bases between them. The CDR3: CASSLLVTQETQYF. The CDR3 bases are TGTGCCAGCAGCTTACTAGTTACCCAAGAGACCCAGTACTTC.

This clonotype was seen repeatedly, ten times or more. V is TRBV20-1 and J is TRBJ2-7, with D tentatively TRBD1 (5 bases). Germline assignment: CDR1 DFQATT and CDR2 SNEGSKA (reference sequence). This CDR3 contains 13 residues. Trimming removed 3 bases at V and 2 bases at J, with 11 bases between. The CDR3 region is CSASQGVAYEQYF. The CDR3 DNA sequence: TGCAGTGCTAGTCAAGGGGTCGCCTACGAGCAGTACTTC.

This clonotype appeared many times. The chain is built from TRBV7-2 and TRBJ2-3; 8 bases match TRBD1. The CDR3 length is 14 residues. Unmatched junction bases numbered 1, after V lost 1 base and J lost 4 bases. Germline CDR1 reads SGHTA; CDR2 reads FQGNSA. DNA of the CDR3: TGTGCCAGCAGCTTAGAACAGGGGGCAGATACGCAGTATTTT. Amino acid sequence: CASSLEQGADTQYF.

The V call is TRBV7-6, the J call TRBJ1-2; TRBD1 matches 8 bases. CDR1 is SGHVS and CDR2 is FNYEAQ in the germline V gene. The CDR3 runs 13 residues. V dropped 5 bases and J dropped 6; count of bases not matched to a gene: 5. The CDR3 region is CASSKGQGDGYTF. The CDR3, as DNA: TGTGCCAGCAGCAAAGGACAGGGCGATGGCTACACCTTC.

This clonotype was seen more than once but under ten times. The gene calls are TRBV10-2 and TRBJ1-5; TRBD1 is a possible D gene (6 bases). The length of the CDR3 is 14 residues. V was shortened by 3 bases and J by 4 bases, with 10 bases between the two germline ends. Germline V CDR1 and CDR2: WSHSY, SAAADI. The CDR3 nucleotides are TGCGCCAGCAGTGACCAGGGGAGGAATCAGCCCCAGCATTTT. Protein product: CASSDQGRNQPQHF.

This clonotype was counted a few times. The V gene is TRBV20-1, the J gene TRBJ2-5; D possibly matches TRBD1 or TRBD2 (5 bases each). Looked up from germline, CDR1 is DFQATT and CDR2 is SNEGSKA (reference sequence). Deletions cut 1 base from V and 0 bases from J, with 12 bases between. The CDR3 runs to 15 residues. The CDR3: CSARGIGTHQETQYF. CDR3 DNA: TGCAGTGCTAGAGGTATCGGGACCCACCAAGAGACCCAGTACTTC.

This clonotype turned up a few times. The chain links TRBV7-2 to TRBJ1-5, with D perhaps matching TRBD1 (5 bases). The CDR3 runs to 16 residues. Trimming removed 5 bases at V and 5 bases at J, with 19 bases between. Germline V gene data show CDR1 as SGHTA and CDR2 as FQGNSA. The chain's CDR3 is CASSLRVSGDHQPQHF. The CDR3 bases are TGTGCCAGCAGCCTTAGGGTTAGCGGGGACCATCAGCCCCAGCATTTT.

This clonotype has ten or more counts. The J gene is TRBJ2-7, the V gene TRBV20-1, with 12 bases matching TRBD1. With V trimmed by 7 bases and J by 4 bases, 5 bases remained unmatched. Per germline, CDR1 DFQATT and CDR2 SNEGSKA (reference sequence). The CDR3 loop spans 13 amino acids. The CDR3 DNA sequence: TGCAGTGTCCCGGGACAGGGGGCGTACGAGCAGTACTTC. Translating it yields CSVPGQGAYEQYF.

This clonotype was seen at least ten times. This sequence joins TRBV11-2 and TRBJ2-2; D is ambiguous. This CDR3 is built from 16 residues. Trimming took 3 bases from V and 6 from J, leaving 17 bases between them. Germline CDR1 SGHAT, CDR2 FQNNGV. The CDR3 bases are TGTGCCAGCAGCTTTTTGTTGCACAGAAGACCCGGGGAGCTGTTTTTT. Encoded protein: CASSFLLHRRPGELFF.